This T cell receptor (beta chain) was observed in a study of graft-versus-host responses after intestinal transplantation. On the study more broadly: Once they had received anti-thymocyte globulin induction, all recipients took tacrolimus and steroids for approximately 3 years.

Sequenced by immunoSEQ multiplex PCR; TCRdb stores in-frame clones only, minus some. This table has roughly 97,000 clones, more than 85% appearing once. Note on this clone: Its antigen remains unidentified.

The J segment lost 4 bases and the V segment lost 6 bases, leaving 7 bases of the junction unmatched. CDR1 MNHNY and CDR2 SVGAGI come from the germline V gene (reference sequence). This CDR3 has 15 amino acids. The rearrangement links TRBV6-6 to TRBJ2-7; TRBD2 matches at 12 bases. The sample in question was unstimulated CD4+ T cells sorted from spleen or lymph node cells, obtained before intestinal transplant. The sequence was collected from a human donor who received an intestinal transplant. This CDR3 is CASSGLAGFRYEQYF. The CDR3 DNA reads as TGTGCCAGCAGCGGACTAGCGGGATTTCGTTACGAGCAGTACTTC.